This entry features one TCR beta chain sequence. Its specificity is unknown. The sample originates from a study of cytomegalovirus exposure and HLA in healthy donors. Overall study findings and caveats: Sequencing likely produced, as an artifact, a cluster of highly shared sequence variants.

The CDR3 contains 13 residues. Germline V gene sequence: CDR1 SNHLY, CDR2 FYNNEI. Researchers ran the PCR with 60 Vbeta and 13 Jbeta primers. The method was immunoSEQ multiplex PCR; TCRdb's version includes in-frame clones alone and lacks a portion of them. This sample has some 85,000 clones; more than 70% occur once, and the top ten carry just over 3%. Sample: PBMCs. The chain links TRBV2 to TRBJ2-5, with TRBD1 identical over 9 bases. The J call may be faulty, since TRBJ2-7 better matches the DNA end. This TCR was recovered from a man between 40 and 49 years old in good health and CMV-seronegative. CDR3 sequence (DNA): TGTGCCAGCAGACGGACAGGGGCCAACGAGCAGTACTTC. This sequence encodes CASRRTGANEQYF.